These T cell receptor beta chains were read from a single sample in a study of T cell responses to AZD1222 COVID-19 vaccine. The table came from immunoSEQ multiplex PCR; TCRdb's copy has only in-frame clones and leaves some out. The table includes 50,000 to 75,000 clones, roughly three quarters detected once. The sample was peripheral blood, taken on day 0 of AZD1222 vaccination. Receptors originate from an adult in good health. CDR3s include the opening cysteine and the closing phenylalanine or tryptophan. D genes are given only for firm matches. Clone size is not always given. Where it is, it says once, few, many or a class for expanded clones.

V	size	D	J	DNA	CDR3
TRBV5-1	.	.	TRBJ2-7	TGCGCCAGCAGCTTGCCCAGTGGGACTTCGGGAGAGCAGTACTTC	CASSLPSGTSGEQYF
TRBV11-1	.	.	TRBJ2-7	TGTGCCAGCAGCCCTAAGGGGGTTGGGGTCTACGAGCAGTACTTC	CASSPKGVGVYEQYF
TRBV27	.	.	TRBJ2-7	TGTGCCAGCAGTTTTTTGCAGGGAGGCGAGCAGTACTTC	CASSFLQGGEQYF
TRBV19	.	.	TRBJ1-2	TGTGCCAGTACCGCTAACAGCTATGGCTACACCTTC	CASTANSYGYTF
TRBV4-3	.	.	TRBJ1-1	TGCGCCAGCAGCCTTCAGCAGGAGAACACTGAAGCTTTCTTT	CASSLQQENTEAFF
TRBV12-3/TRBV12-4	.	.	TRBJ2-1	TGTGCCAGCAGTGACCCGTTCGATGAGCAGTTCTTC	CASSDPFDEQFF
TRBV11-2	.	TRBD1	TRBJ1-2	TGTGCCAGCAGCCCGGGGACAGGCCCTCTGGTTGGCTACACCTTC	CASSPGTGPLVGYTF
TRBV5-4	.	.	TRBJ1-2	TGTGCCAGCATAAAAGACCCCTCCTACTATGGCTACACCTTC	CASIKDPSYYGYTF
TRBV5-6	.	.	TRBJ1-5	TGTGCCAGCAGCTTGAAAGGGCGGGGGAATCAGCCCCAGCATTTT	CASSLKGRGNQPQHF
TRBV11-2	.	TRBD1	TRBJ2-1	TGTGCCAGCAGTTCCAGGGGGCAATCCTACAATGAGCAGTTCTTC	CASSSRGQSYNEQFF
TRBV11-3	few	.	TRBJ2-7	TGTGCCAGCAGCTTAGGGCGCGGCGAGCAGTACTTC	CASSLGRGEQYF
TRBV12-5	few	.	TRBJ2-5	TGTGCTAGTGGTTTGGTAGACCTCCCGGAGACCCAGTACTTC	CASGLVDLPETQYF
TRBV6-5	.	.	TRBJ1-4	TGTGCCAGCAGTTCCAGGGGCGACGAAAAACTGTTTTTT	CASSSRGDEKLFF
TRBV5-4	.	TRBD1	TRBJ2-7	TGTGCCAGCAGCCGGAACAGGGGAAGCTACGAGCAGTACTTC	CASSRNRGSYEQYF
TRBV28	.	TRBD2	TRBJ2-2	TGTGCCAGCAGTTTAACCGGGGGGGGCACCGGGGAGCTGTTTTTT	CASSLTGGGTGELFF
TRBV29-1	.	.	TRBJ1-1	TGCAGCGCTTCGGGGGGAGGGTTTGGCGACACTGAAGCTTTCTTT	CSASGGGFGDTEAFF
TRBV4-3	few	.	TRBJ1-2	TGCGCCAGCAGCCAACGGGTAGGGGGGTATGGCTACACCTTC	CASSQRVGGYGYTF
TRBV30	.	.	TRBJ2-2	TGTGCCTGGAGTGTAACCGCAGGGGAGCTGTTTTTT	CAWSVTAGELFF
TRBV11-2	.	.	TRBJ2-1	TGTGCCAGCAGATTACTTGGCGGCGAGCAGTTCTTC	CASRLLGGEQFF
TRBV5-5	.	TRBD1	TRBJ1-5	TGTGCCAGCAGCTTGGGGACAGGCCAGATTAGCAATCAGCCCCAGCATTTT	CASSLGTGQISNQPQHF
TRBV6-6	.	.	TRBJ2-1	TGTGCCAGCAGGCGACTAGACTATGAGCAGTTCTTC	CASRRLDYEQFF
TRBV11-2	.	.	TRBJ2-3	TGTGCCAGCAGCTTACAGGACCTAAGCACAGATACGCAGTATTTT	CASSLQDLSTDTQYF
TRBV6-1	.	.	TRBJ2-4	TGTGCCAGCAGTGAAGGGAGACCGAGCGAAAACATTCAGTACTTC	CASSEGRPSENIQYF
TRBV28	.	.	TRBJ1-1	TGTGCCAGCAGTCCGATTCGGGTATCCGCTGAAGCTTTCTTT	CASSPIRVSAEAFF
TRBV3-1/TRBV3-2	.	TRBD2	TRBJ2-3	TGTGCCAGCAGCCCCTTCGGGGCTAGCGGGGGGACAGATACGCAGTATTTT	CASSPFGASGGTDTQYF
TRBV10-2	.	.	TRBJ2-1	TGCGCCAGCGTGGACCGAACGGGGGCCCAGCAGTTCTTC	CASVDRTGAQQFF
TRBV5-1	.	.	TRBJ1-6	TGCGCCAGCAGCTTGACTGGGACGGTTCGAGGGGTTGCACCCCTCCACTTT	CASSLTGTVRGVAPLHF
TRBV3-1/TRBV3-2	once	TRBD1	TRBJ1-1	TGTGCCAGCATGGGACAGGGGGACACTGAAGCTTTCTTT	CASMGQGDTEAFF
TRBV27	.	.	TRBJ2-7	TGTGCCAGCAGTTTTTCGGCCGGACAGTTCTCCTACGAGCAGTACTTC	CASSFSAGQFSYEQYF
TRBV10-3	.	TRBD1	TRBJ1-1	TGTGCCATCAGAGGGACAGGCGGCATGAACACTGAAGCTTTCTTT	CAIRGTGGMNTEAFF
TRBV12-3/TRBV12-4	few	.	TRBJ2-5	TGTGCCAGCAGTTTTGGGGGGACAGAGACCCAGTACTTC	CASSFGGTETQYF
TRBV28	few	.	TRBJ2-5	TGTGCCAGCAGTTTACTTGAGACCCAGTACTTC	CASSLLETQYF
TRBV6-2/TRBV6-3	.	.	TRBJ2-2	TGTGCCAGCAGTTTCTGGACCGGGGAGCTGTTTTTT	CASSFWTGELFF
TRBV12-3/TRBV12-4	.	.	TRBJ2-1	TGTGCCAGCAGTCCCGGACCACCCAATGAGCAGTTCTTC	CASSPGPPNEQFF
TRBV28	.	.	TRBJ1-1	TGTGCCAGCAGTTGGCGAGGGGAGGGGACTGAAGCTTTCTTT	CASSWRGEGTEAFF
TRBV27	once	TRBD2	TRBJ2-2	TGTGCCAGCTCCCAGCGGGGGGGAACGAACACCGGGGAGCTGTTTTTT	CASSQRGGTNTGELFF
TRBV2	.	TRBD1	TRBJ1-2	TGTGCCAGCACCGGGACAGCCGGAAACTATGGCTACACCTTC	CASTGTAGNYGYTF
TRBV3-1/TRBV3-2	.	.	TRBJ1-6	TGTGCCAGCAGCCAAGAATGGGGCGGCGGTTCACCCCTCCACTTT	CASSQEWGGGSPLHF